This T cell receptor beta chain emerged from a study of blood T cell repertoires in COVID-19. Trimming left V 1 base short and J 5 bases short, with 11 bases between. The CDR3 length is 15 residues. Germline V lookup: CDR1 SGHNT, CDR2 YENEEA. Profiling relied on immunoSEQ multiplex PCR, and the TCRdb table lists in-frame clones only, not all of them. The repertoire holds roughly 53,000 clones, with 80% to 85% as singletons. This sequence joins TRBV11-3 and TRBJ2-2; a weak D match, TRBD2 (5 bases). This TCR was sampled from a man between 45 and 60 years old with acute or convalescent COVID-19. Sequencing input: peripheral blood. This chain's CDR3 is CASSLGRSVTGELFF. DNA for the CDR3: TGTGCCAGCAGCTTAGGTCGTAGCGTAACCGGGGAGCTGTTTTTT. The complete variable domain, with remaining parts taken from reference TRBV11-3 and TRBJ2-2, reads EAGVVQSPRYKIIEKKQPVAFWCNPISGHNTLYWYLQNLGQGPELLIRYENEEAVDDSQLPKDRFSAERLKGVDSTLKIQPAELGDSAVYLCASSLGRSVTGELFFGEGSRLTVL.